The TCR beta chain under discussion was sequenced for a study of T cell changes during pregnancy in multiple sclerosis (dated by TCRdb to about 2019). Study-level background: The study looked at changes in the T cell repertoire across pregnancy in women with multiple sclerosis.

A note on this clone: Its cognate antigen has yet to be identified. One base away there is no much larger clone; base qualities are not given.

The library was generated by the immunoSEQ multiplex PCR assay. TCRdb's version of the immuneACCESS table is confined to in-frame rearrangements and falls short of the full clone set. An unresolved V gene accounts for under half of the shortfall where checked; the remainder is of unknown origin. The sample contains around 100,000 clones, roughly nine tenths of them found a single time. Approximately 1.2% of the sample comes from the top ten. Trimming removed 0 bases from V and 13 bases from J, leaving 16 bases between the germline ends. Looking up the germline V gene yields CDR1 SGHRS and CDR2 YFSETQ. Its CDR3 holds 13 amino acids, cysteine through phenylalanine. Left in the record is the CDR3 DNA by itself, 39 bases read in frame from the first base.

Material: peripheral blood, obtained in the second trimester of pregnancy. This TCR was sampled from a female donor with multiple sclerosis, enrolled in a pregnancy study. The chain uses TRBV5-1 and TRBJ2-5, with no reliable assignment of the D segment. At the DNA level, the sequence is TGCGCCAGCAGCTTGGCCGATGGTGAGAGTAGGTACTTC. Its product reads: CASSLADGESRYF.